This T cell receptor beta chain stems from a study of blood T cell repertoires in COVID-19. Study context: Sources were T cells, B-cell-depleted T cells, or PBMCs; the material itself was cDNA or gDNA.

TCRdb's copy holds only in-frame clones and misses some; the assay was immunoSEQ multiplex PCR. The sample records approximately 450,000 clones, 87% being singletons. The sequence was obtained from a woman between 18 and 29 years old with acute COVID-19. Sample: PBMCs or T cells enriched from blood (not recorded which).

The CDR3 DNA sequence: TGTGCCAGTAGCCAGGGACAGCCAGACCTCTACGAGCAGTACTTC. Translated, it gives CASSQGQPDLYEQYF. V gene TRBV19 combines with J gene TRBJ2-7, with TRBD1 matching 7 bases. CDR1 is LNHDA, CDR2 SQIVND, per germline (reference sequence). The CDR3 length is 15 residues. With V trimmed by 6 bases and J by 3 bases, 11 bases remained unmatched.